This T cell receptor beta chain appears in the sequencing data of a study of blood T cell repertoires in COVID-19. Study-level information: Sites in the United States, Italy and Spain provided acute and convalescent COVID-19 samples.

In the authors' workflow: Nucleated cell counts were estimated from reference gene primer amplification. The protocol was immunoSEQ multiplex PCR, while the TCRdb copy is restricted to in-frame clones and leaves out a portion. The DNA gave D and trimming, while V, J and clone size come from that table. In the table there are approximately 450,000 clones, about 89% of which are singletons. The TCR comes from a young woman with acute or convalescent COVID-19. The specimen sequenced was peripheral blood.

This CDR3 reads CASSLAAGGLLEGELFF. The CDR3 region has the DNA TGCGCCAGCAGCTTGGCAGCGGGGGGGCTCCTGGAGGGGGAGCTGTTTTTT. The chain links TRBV5-1 to TRBJ2-2; 10 nucleotides line up with TRBD2. This CDR3 is built from 17 residues. CDR1 and CDR2 (germline): SGHRS, YFSETQ. Unmatched junction bases numbered 10, after V lost 0 bases and J lost 8 bases.